This passage covers 21 T cell receptor beta chains from one sample sequenced in a study of molecular identifiers for immune sequencing clone quantification. TCRdb ran MiXCR on the PCR reads and lists one entry per CDR3 protein. The repertoire consists of hundreds of thousands of distinct CDR3 sequences, with over 25% occurring once and the leading ten covering roughly 0.83%. The sample taken for sequencing was naive CD8+ T cells from blood, with Jurkat cell RNA spiked in. The subset denotes: FACS-sorted CD8+CD4-CCR7+CD45RA+ naive T cells. Source of these receptors: a human donor in good health. Some libraries in this study had Jurkat cell RNA spiked in.

The genes are TRBV13 and TRBJ2-7; D tentatively reads TRBD1 or TRBD2 (5 bases each). The ends were cut back, 5 bases at V and 6 bases at J, with 14 bases in the middle. This CDR3 spans 13 amino acids. Germline CDR1 reads PRHDT; CDR2 reads FYEKMQ (reference sequence). CDR3 in DNA: TGTGCCAGCAGCCCCGAGGGGCTAACCGAGCAGTACTTC. This gives the protein CASSPEGLTEQYF.

This clonotype was seen only a few times. The gene calls are TRBV2 and TRBJ2-2; TRBD2 might be the D (7 bases). The CDR3 loop spans 16 amino acids. V lost 5 bases and J lost 0, with 13 bases in between. Looked up from germline, CDR1 is SNHLY and CDR2 is FYNNEI. This CDR3 reads CASSTEGGANTGELFF. The CDR3 region has the DNA TGTGCCAGCAGTACAGAGGGGGGGGCGAACACCGGGGAGCTGTTTTTT.

This clonotype was seen ten or more times. The chain combines TRBV7-9 with TRBJ2-4; D is perhaps TRBD2 (5 bases). Germline V CDR1 and CDR2: SEHNR, FQNEAQ (reference sequence). This CDR3 is built from 14 residues. The V end lost 1 base, the J end lost 1 base, and 5 bases lay between the germline ends. This chain's CDR3 is CASSLGGAKNIQYF. The CDR3, as DNA: TGTGCCAGCAGCTTAGGAGGGGCCAAAAACATTCAGTACTTC.

The chain has TRBV12-3 or TRBV12-4 and TRBJ1-6, with D unclear. The CDR3 is 15 amino acids. The V end was cut by 4 bases, the J end by 0 bases, with 7 bases between. CDR3 in amino acids: CASSSSSSYNSPLHF. CDR3 DNA: TGTGCCAGCAGTTCCTCGAGCTCCTATAATTCACCCCTCCACTTT.

This clonotype appeared many times. J is TRBJ2-3 and V is TRBV29-1; D is perhaps TRBD2 (5 bases). This CDR3 contains 12 residues. CDR1 and CDR2 (germline): SQVTM, ANQGSEA. CDR3 sequence: CTMEEGSDTQYF. The CDR3 DNA sequence: TGCACCATGGAAGAGGGCTCCGATACGCAGTATTTT.

The chain has TRBV20-1 and TRBJ2-5; the match to TRBD2 covers 7 bases. Trimming removed 0 bases from V and 1 base from J; junction bases left unmatched: 17. Germline V lookup: CDR1 DFQATT, CDR2 SNEGSKA (reference sequence). This CDR3 has 19 residues. The CDR3 coding sequence is TGCAGTGCTAGAGATTCGGGAACTAGCGCGGTGTACCTCCAAGAGACCCAGTACTTC. Protein: CSARDSGTSAVYLQETQYF.

This clonotype came up many times. V gene TRBV5-1 combines with J gene TRBJ2-7, with D possibly matching TRBD2 (6 bases). Trimming removed 2 bases at V and 3 bases at J, with 15 bases between. The CDR3 runs to 15 residues. The V gene's germline CDR1 is SGHRS and CDR2 YFSETQ. CDR3 amino acids: CASSFRDGGHYEQYF. CDR3 DNA: TGCGCCAGCAGCTTCCGGGACGGAGGGCACTACGAGCAGTACTTC.

This clonotype showed up just a few times. DNA for the CDR3: TGTGCCTGGAGCGGGGATACGGGGGAGCAGTTCTTC. Translation gives CAWSGDTGEQFF. The chain combines TRBV30 with TRBJ2-1; TRBD2 is a possible D gene (5 bases). The CDR3 runs 12 residues. Germline V CDR1 and CDR2: GTSNPN, SVGIG (reference sequence). V was clipped by 3 bases and J by 10 bases, with 13 bases between them.

Ten or more counts support this clonotype. This chain links TRBV12-3 or TRBV12-4 with TRBJ2-3; 11 nucleotides align to TRBD2. After removal of 5 bases from V and 1 base from J, the junction contained 14 bases not matched to a gene. This CDR3 contains 19 residues. The CDR3 DNA follows: TGTGCCAGCAGTCATTTAGGGGCTAGCGGGGGGAACGGCACAGATACGCAGTATTTT. Amino acid sequence: CASSHLGASGGNGTDTQYF.

A word on this clonotype: Since no conserved phenylalanine or tryptophan closes the CDR3, a read error is the likely cause. The DNA is left out, because the CDR3 cannot be placed on it with certainty; the CDR3 is given as TCRdb lists it. This chain connects TRBV18 to TRBJ1-1. The V gene's germline CDR1 is KGHSH and CDR2 LQKENI. The CDR3 is 15 amino acids in total, end residues counted. CDR3 amino acids: CASSPSGEMITEAIY.

The chain carries TRBV20-1 and TRBJ2-2; no reliable D call. The germline CDR1 and CDR2 sequences are DFQATT and SNEGSKA (reference sequence). This CDR3 is built from 14 residues. Trimming took off 6 bases at V and 1 base at J, with 12 bases between the two ends. CDR3: CSAPSGMNTGELFF. Written as DNA, the CDR3 is TGCAGTGCCCCAAGTGGAATGAACACCGGGGAGCTGTTTTTT.

J is TRBJ2-7 and V is TRBV19; 7 bases fit TRBD2. The CDR3 has 14 residues. J lost 0 bases, V lost 3 bases, and 2 bases had no gene match. The germline V gene has CDR1 LNHDA and CDR2 SQIVND (reference sequence). The CDR3 is CASSMGGFSYEQYF. The CDR3 DNA reads TGTGCCAGTAGTATGGGGGGGTTCTCCTACGAGCAGTACTTC.

The V and J genes are TRBV3-1 and TRBJ2-5; 10 positions agree with TRBD2. Germline V gene lookup returns CDR1 LGHDT and CDR2 YNNKEL (reference sequence). The CDR3 length is 15 residues. Trimming at V came to 0 bases and at J to 6 bases, leaving 4 bases not matched to a gene. CDR3 region: CASSQDISGGKTQYF. CDR3 nucleotide sequence: TGTGCCAGCAGCCAAGATATTAGCGGGGGGAAGACCCAGTACTTC.

This chain connects TRBV10-1 to TRBJ2-3; 11 bases align to TRBD2. The CDR3 contains 16 residues. V trimming: 4 bases; J trimming: 2 bases; junction bases outside the gene matches: 5. Germline CDR1 and CDR2: WNHNN and SYGVQD (reference sequence). The DNA for the CDR3 is TGCGCCAGCAGTGTGACTAGCGGGGCGCCCACAGATACGCAGTATTTT. Translation gives CASSVTSGAPTDTQYF.

This clonotype came up many times. V usage is TRBV4-3 and J usage is TRBJ2-7; 10 bases fit TRBD1. From germline, CDR1 is LGHNA and CDR2 YSLEER. The CDR3 is 15 residues long. V trimming: 1 base; J trimming: 3 bases; junction bases outside the gene matches: 3. CDR3 region: CASSQVGQGSYEQYF. DNA of the CDR3: TGCGCCAGCAGCCAAGTGGGACAGGGGAGCTACGAGCAGTACTTC.

This clonotype appeared a few times. CDR3 nucleotide sequence: TGTGCCAGTAGCAATGGGCACCTCTACGAGCAGTACTTC. As protein: CASSNGHLYEQYF. This chain connects TRBV19 to TRBJ2-7, with D uncertain. The germline V gene has CDR1 LNHDA and CDR2 SQIVND (reference sequence). This CDR3 is 13 amino acids long. With 6 bases removed from V and 3 bases from J, the gap between germline ends came to 12 bases. The entire variable domain, with the rest obtained from reference TRBV19 and TRBJ2-7, is as follows: DGGITQSPKYLFRKEGQNVTLSCEQNLNHDAMYWYRQDPGQGLRLIYYSQIVNDFQKGDIAEGYSVSREKKESFPLTVTSAQKNPTAFYLCASSNGHLYEQYFGPGTRLTVT.

This clonotype was picked up many times. The rearrangement links TRBV6-2 or TRBV6-3 to TRBJ2-2, with D hard to call. Trimming removed 8 bases at V and 3 bases at J, with 7 bases between. Germline assignment: CDR1 MNHEY and CDR2 SVGEGT. This CDR3 is built from 12 residues. The CDR3 here is CASGHDTGELFF. The CDR3 DNA is TGTGCCAGCGGGCACGACACCGGGGAGCTGTTTTTT.

This clonotype occurred many times. The chain combines TRBV4-3 with TRBJ2-3, with D unclear. V was cut by 2 bases and J by 1 base, with 7 bases left in between. The CDR3 is 14 amino acids. Germline CDR1 reads LGHNA; CDR2 reads YSLEER. CDR3: CASSQQEGTDTQYF. The CDR3 nucleotides are TGCGCCAGCAGCCAACAGGAAGGCACAGATACGCAGTATTTT.

The chain combines TRBV19 with TRBJ2-3; D unresolved. Germline-derived CDR1 and CDR2 are LNHDA and SQIVND (reference sequence). With 4 bases removed from V and 2 bases from J, the gap between germline ends came to 16 bases. The CDR3 extends over 16 amino acids. CDR3 coding DNA: TGTGCCAGTAGTAACCCCTGGATTGGCGTCACAGATACGCAGTATTTT. Translated: CASSNPWIGVTDTQYF.

This clonotype turned up a few times. This sequence joins TRBV19 and TRBJ2-1; D is perhaps TRBD1 or TRBD2 (5 bases each). V was clipped by 9 bases and J by 1 base, with 16 bases between them. This CDR3 spans 15 amino acids. CDR1 is LNHDA and CDR2 is SQIVND in the germline V gene (reference sequence). The CDR3, as DNA: TGTGCCAGCCGGGACGCGACCCTTTCCTACAATGAGCAGTTCTTC. Translation gives CASRDATLSYNEQFF. Supplemented by reference TRBV19 and TRBJ2-1, the full variable domain reads DGGITQSPKYLFRKEGQNVTLSCEQNLNHDAMYWYRQDPGQGLRLIYYSQIVNDFQKGDIAEGYSVSREKKESFPLTVTSAQKNPTAFYLCASRDATLSYNEQFFGPGTRLTVL.

This chain uses TRBV19 with TRBJ1-1, with unresolved D. The CDR3 extends over 13 amino acids. Trimming took 5 bases from V and 7 from J, leaving 14 bases between them. Looked up from germline, CDR1 is LNHDA and CDR2 is SQIVND (reference sequence). CDR3 residues: CASSGPRQIEAFF. CDR3 coding DNA: TGTGCCAGTAGTGGTCCCAGGCAAATTGAAGCTTTCTTT.